This is a list of T cell receptor beta chains from one sample in a study of cytomegalovirus exposure and HLA in healthy donors. Here immunoSEQ multiplex PCR was the method, and the copy in TCRdb shows in-frame clones only, minus some. The repertoire holds approximately 130,000 clones, with approximately 70% as singletons. The specimen sequenced was PBMCs. All receptors come from a woman in her sixties or seventies in good health and CMV-seropositive. The CDR3 runs from the conserved cysteine through the conserved F or W. The order of the fields is J gene, D gene, V gene, CDR3 protein. D genes are given only for firm matches.

TRBJ1-2 - TRBV2 CASTLDNNYGYTF
TRBJ1-4 TRBD1 TRBV5-1 CASSPGTGGNEKLFF
TRBJ2-3 TRBD1 TRBV7-2 CASSDRGPDTQYF
TRBJ1-4 - TRBV7-9 CASSTTELNEKLFF
TRBJ1-5 TRBD1 TRBV5-6 CASTSWDRGRDGNQPQHF
TRBJ2-2 - TRBV7-9 CASSFVGRGSSTGELFF
TRBJ2-6 - TRBV9 CASSPRDRYSGANVLTF
TRBJ1-6 TRBD1 TRBV2 CASSLTGFNSPLHF
TRBJ1-2 - TRBV4-1 CASSQDPRGRDPGGYTF
TRBJ2-5 - TRBV28 CASSYGERETQYF
TRBJ1-1 - TRBV14 CASSQGWTAVRTEAFF
TRBJ1-1 - TRBV6-5 CASSKGWYTEAFF
TRBJ1-1 - TRBV6-5 CASSPTELNTEAFF
TRBJ2-7 TRBD1 TRBV6-6 CASSSRDSSYEQYF
TRBJ2-3 - TRBV7-2 CASSLASAGAGDTQYF
TRBJ2-7 - TRBV10-3 CATGQSYEQYF
TRBJ2-2 TRBD2 TRBV4-1 CASSQLAGAHTGELFF
TRBJ1-2 - TRBV29-1 CSVATDLNYGYTF
TRBJ2-3 TRBD1 TRBV6-4 CASSERQGADTQYF
TRBJ2-1 - TRBV11-3 CASSLGPNEQFF
TRBJ1-5 TRBD1 TRBV4-1 CASSQTRQGDQPQHF
TRBJ1-1 - TRBV11-2 CASSRTEAFF
TRBJ2-5 TRBD1 TRBV18 CASSPRGGNQETQYF
TRBJ2-2 TRBD1 TRBV7-8 CASSLDGGTANTGELFF
TRBJ2-5 TRBD2 TRBV6-6 CASNLAGGQEQYF
TRBJ2-7 TRBD1 TRBV5-1 CASSPWDRVTYEQYF
TRBJ1-1 - TRBV19 CASSQRRMNTEAFF
TRBJ2-5 TRBD1 TRBV6-5 CASFRDRGTKTQYF
TRBJ2-1 - TRBV6-4 CASSEGGARNEQFF
TRBJ2-2 - TRBV19 CASYDTGTRNTGELFF
TRBJ1-2 TRBD1 TRBV7-9 CSSSNLRDRPKYGYTF
TRBJ1-2 - TRBV6-1 CASRTGVLSYGYTF
TRBJ1-5 - TRBV27 CASRYTGLTQPQHF
TRBJ1-5 TRBD1 TRBV6-1 CASSESTGALYQPQHF